This entry lists 8 T cell receptor beta chains sequenced from one sample in a study of blood T cell repertoires in COVID-19. Assay used: immunoSEQ multiplex PCR; TCRdb lists only in-frame clones, some missing. Of about 240,000 clones listed, 83% were seen once; the top ten hold around 5.2%. The source material was peripheral blood. The receptors derive from a human donor in a cohort sampled during active COVID-19.

V gene TRBV4-2 combines with J gene TRBJ2-1; weak D call: TRBD2 (5 bases). Looked up from germline, CDR1 is LGHNA and CDR2 is YNFKEQ. There are 14 residues in the CDR3. Trimming removed 0 bases at V and 10 bases at J, with 13 bases between. The CDR3 coding sequence is TGTGCCAGCAGCCAAGACTCGGACTGCCGAGAGCAGTTCTTC. It translates to CASSQDSDCREQFF.

The genes are TRBV2 and TRBJ2-5, with 7 bases fitting TRBD2. The CDR3 is made up of 15 amino acids. J lost 3 bases, V lost 6 bases, and 10 bases had no gene match. Germline CDR1 SNHLY, CDR2 FYNNEI. CDR3 amino acids: CASRGEAGLKETQYF. CDR3 bases: TGTGCCAGCAGGGGCGAAGCGGGACTAAAAGAGACCCAGTACTTC. Full variable domain (missing parts from reference TRBV2 and TRBJ2-5): EPEVTQTPSHQVTQMGQEVILRCVPISNHLYFYWYRQILGQKVEFLVSFYNNEISEKSEIFDDQFSVERPDGSNFTLKIRSTKLEDSAMYFCASRGEAGLKETQYFGPGTRLLVL.

The chain couples TRBV2 to TRBJ2-3, with D perhaps matching TRBD2 (7 bases). The V end lost 3 bases, the J end lost 2 bases, and 9 bases lay between the germline ends. CDR3 length: 14 amino acids. Germline values: CDR1 SNHLY, CDR2 FYNNEI. In DNA form, the CDR3 reads TGTGCCAGCAGTGAGCGGGGGCCCACAGATACGCAGTATTTT. Its protein is CASSERGPTDTQYF.

The chain has TRBV6-6 and TRBJ2-1; 12 nucleotides line up with TRBD2. J was trimmed by 7 bases and V by 6 bases; bases with no gene match: 7. There are 15 residues in the CDR3. Looked up from germline, CDR1 is MNHNY and CDR2 is SVGAGI (reference sequence). The CDR3 nucleotides are TGTGCCAGCAGGGACCAGACTAGCGGGGGAAATGAGCAGTTCTTC. Translated, it gives CASRDQTSGGNEQFF.

The chain couples TRBV5-1 to TRBJ1-4; D not certain. CDR1 is SGHRS and CDR2 is YFSETQ in the germline V gene. This CDR3 is 17 amino acids long. Trimming took 0 bases from V and 0 from J, leaving 12 bases between them. CDR3 loop: CASSLDQESATNEKLFF. DNA for the CDR3: TGCGCCAGCAGCTTGGACCAGGAATCAGCAACTAATGAAAAACTGTTTTTT.

The CDR3 nucleotides are TGTGCCAGCAGCCCCGGGGATAAGCAGTACTTC. Amino acids: CASSPGDKQYF. The gene calls are TRBV12-3 or TRBV12-4 and TRBJ2-7; perhaps TRBD2 as D (5 bases). Trimming pared 6 bases from V and 8 bases from J, leaving 11 bases between. The CDR3 runs to 11 residues.

The chain couples TRBV6-1 to TRBJ2-5; 11 bases agree with TRBD1. This CDR3 contains 16 residues. Germline V gives CDR1 MNHNS, CDR2 SASEGT. V was clipped by 3 bases and J by 5 bases; unmatched bases: 8. The CDR3 reads CASSDIRTGGAETQYF. CDR3 in DNA: TGTGCCAGCAGTGACATACGGACAGGGGGCGCGGAGACCCAGTACTTC.

V is TRBV7-6 and J is TRBJ2-5; tentatively, D is TRBD1 (6 bases). CDR3 length: 15 residues. Germline V CDR1 and CDR2: SGHVS, FNYEAQ. Trimming took off 5 bases at V and 5 bases at J, with 18 bases between the two ends. CDR3 in amino acids: CASSRIQGMGETQYF. The CDR3 bases are TGTGCCAGCAGCCGAATACAGGGTATGGGGGAGACCCAGTACTTC.